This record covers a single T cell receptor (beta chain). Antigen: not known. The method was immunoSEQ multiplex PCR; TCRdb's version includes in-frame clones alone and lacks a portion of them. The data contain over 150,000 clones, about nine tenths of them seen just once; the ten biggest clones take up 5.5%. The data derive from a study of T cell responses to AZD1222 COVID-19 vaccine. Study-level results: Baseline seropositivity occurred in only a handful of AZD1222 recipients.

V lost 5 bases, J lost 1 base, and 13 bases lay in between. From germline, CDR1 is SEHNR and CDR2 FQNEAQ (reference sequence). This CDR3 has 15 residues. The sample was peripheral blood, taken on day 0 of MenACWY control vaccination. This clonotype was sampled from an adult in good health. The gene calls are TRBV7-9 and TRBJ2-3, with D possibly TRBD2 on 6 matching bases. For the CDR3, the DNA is TGTGCCAGCAGCCCCCGGACGGGGGGCACAGATACGCAGTATTTT. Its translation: CASSPRTGGTDTQYF.